The sample holds one count of the clone carrying this TCR beta chain. The data are from a study of blood T cell repertoires in COVID-19. Original data processing: Estimation of nucleated cell counts was performed using reference gene primer amplification. The protocol was immunoSEQ multiplex PCR, while the TCRdb copy is restricted to in-frame clones and leaves out a portion. The V and J calls and clone size come from that table; D and trimming were worked out from the DNA. The sample shows some 66,000 clones, approximately 90% of them seen only once. The CDR3 contains 15 residues. Trimming took 5 bases from V and 4 from J; bases not matched to a gene: 11. CDR1 is SGHNT and CDR2 is YYREEE in the germline V gene (reference sequence).

V usage is TRBV5-4 and J usage is TRBJ1-2; 7 bases line up with TRBD1. The sequencing sample was made of peripheral blood. This receptor was taken from a human donor in a cohort sampled during active COVID-19. The chain's CDR3 is CASSSGRGLVYGYTF. The CDR3 region has the DNA TGTGCCAGCAGTTCCGGGAGGGGGCTGGTCTATGGCTACACCTTC.